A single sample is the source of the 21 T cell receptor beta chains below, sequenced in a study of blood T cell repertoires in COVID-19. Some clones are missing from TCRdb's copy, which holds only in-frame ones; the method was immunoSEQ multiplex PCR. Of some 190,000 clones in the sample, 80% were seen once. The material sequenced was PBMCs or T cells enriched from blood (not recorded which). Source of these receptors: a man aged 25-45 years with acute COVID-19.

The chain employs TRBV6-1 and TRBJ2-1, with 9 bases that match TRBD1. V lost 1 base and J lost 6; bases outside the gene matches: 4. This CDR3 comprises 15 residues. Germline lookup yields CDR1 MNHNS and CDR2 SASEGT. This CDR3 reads CASSEGDREINEQFF. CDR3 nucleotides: TGTGCCAGCAGTGAAGGGGACAGGGAGATCAATGAGCAGTTCTTC.

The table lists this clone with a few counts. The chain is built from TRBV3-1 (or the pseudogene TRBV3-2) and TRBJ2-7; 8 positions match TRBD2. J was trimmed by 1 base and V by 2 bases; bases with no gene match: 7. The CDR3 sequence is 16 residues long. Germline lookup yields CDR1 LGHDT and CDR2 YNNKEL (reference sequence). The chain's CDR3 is CASSQISGGLSYEQYF. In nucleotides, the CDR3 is TGTGCCAGCAGCCAAATAAGCGGGGGCCTATCCTACGAGCAGTACTTC.

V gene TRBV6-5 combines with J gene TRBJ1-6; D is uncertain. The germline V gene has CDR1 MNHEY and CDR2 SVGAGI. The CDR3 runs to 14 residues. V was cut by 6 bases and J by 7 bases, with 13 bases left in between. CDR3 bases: TGTGCCAGCAGCCTATCCTCGGGGAATTCACCCCTCCACTTT. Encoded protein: CASSLSSGNSPLHF.

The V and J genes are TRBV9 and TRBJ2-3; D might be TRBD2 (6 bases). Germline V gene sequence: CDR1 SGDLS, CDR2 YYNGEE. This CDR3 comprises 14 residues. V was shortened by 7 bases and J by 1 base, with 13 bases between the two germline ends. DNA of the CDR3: TGTGCCAGCGGCTCGATAGCGGGCACAGATACGCAGTATTTT. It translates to CASGSIAGTDTQYF.

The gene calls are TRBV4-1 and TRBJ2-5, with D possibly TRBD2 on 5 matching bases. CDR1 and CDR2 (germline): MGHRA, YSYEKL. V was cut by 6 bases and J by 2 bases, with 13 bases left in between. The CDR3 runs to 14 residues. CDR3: CASSQRGLQETQYF. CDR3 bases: TGCGCCAGCAGTCAGCGAGGGCTACAAGAGACCCAGTACTTC.

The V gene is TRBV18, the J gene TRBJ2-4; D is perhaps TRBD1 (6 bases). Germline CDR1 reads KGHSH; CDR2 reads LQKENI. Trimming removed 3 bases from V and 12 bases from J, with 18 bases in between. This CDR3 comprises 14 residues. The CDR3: CASSPQLQGLTQYF. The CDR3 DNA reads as TGTGCCAGCTCACCTCAATTACAGGGTCTAACTCAGTACTTC.

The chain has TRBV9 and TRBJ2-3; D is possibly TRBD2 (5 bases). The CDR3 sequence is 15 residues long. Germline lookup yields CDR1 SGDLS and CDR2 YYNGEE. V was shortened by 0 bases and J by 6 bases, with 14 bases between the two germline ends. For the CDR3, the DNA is TGTGCCAGCAGCGTAGAGGCCCTAAGAGGGGATACGCAGTATTTT. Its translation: CASSVEALRGDTQYF.

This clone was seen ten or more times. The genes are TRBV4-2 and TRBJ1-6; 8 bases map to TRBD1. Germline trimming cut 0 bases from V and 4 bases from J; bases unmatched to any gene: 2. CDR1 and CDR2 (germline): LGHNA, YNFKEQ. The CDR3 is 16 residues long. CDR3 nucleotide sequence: TGTGCCAGCAGCCAAGAGGACAGGGCTTATAATTCACCCCTCCACTTT. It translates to CASSQEDRAYNSPLHF.

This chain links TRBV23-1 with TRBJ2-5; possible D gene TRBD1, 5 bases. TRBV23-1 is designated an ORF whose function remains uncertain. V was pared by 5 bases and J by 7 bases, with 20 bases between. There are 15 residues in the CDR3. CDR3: CASSFAWQGRPTQYF. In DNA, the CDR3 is TGCGCCAGCAGTTTCGCCTGGCAGGGAAGGCCGACCCAGTACTTC.

CDR3 sequence (DNA): TGCGCCAGCCGTGGGGCAGGTTCCTCCTACGAGCAGTACTTC. Translation: CASRGAGSSYEQYF. The chain links TRBV5-1 to TRBJ2-7, with D possibly being TRBD1 (5 bases). The V gene's germline CDR1 is SGHRS and CDR2 YFSETQ. V was cut by 7 bases and J by 0 bases, with 14 bases left in between. CDR3 length equals 14 residues.

The CDR3 nucleotides read TGTGCCAGCAGCCGGGGACAGGGGAGCACAGATACGCAGTATTTT. Encoded protein: CASSRGQGSTDTQYF. The chain combines TRBV7-9 with TRBJ2-3; TRBD1 matches at 10 bases. The germline V gene has CDR1 SEHNR and CDR2 FQNEAQ (reference sequence). The CDR3 totals 15 residues. V lost 5 bases and J lost 0; bases outside the gene matches: 2.

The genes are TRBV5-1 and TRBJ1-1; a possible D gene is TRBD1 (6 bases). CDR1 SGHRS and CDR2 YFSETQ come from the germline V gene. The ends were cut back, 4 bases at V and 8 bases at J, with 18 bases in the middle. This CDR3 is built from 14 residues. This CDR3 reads CASSPEEVTGEAFF. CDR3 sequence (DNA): TGCGCCAGCAGCCCCGAGGAGGTCACAGGGGAAGCTTTCTTT. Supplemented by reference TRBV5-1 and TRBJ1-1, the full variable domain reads KAGVTQTPRYLIKTRGQQVTLSCSPISGHRSVSWYQQTPGQGLQFLFEYFSETQRNKGNFPGRFSGRQFSNSRSEMNVSTLELGDSALYLCASSPEEVTGEAFFGQGTRLTVV.

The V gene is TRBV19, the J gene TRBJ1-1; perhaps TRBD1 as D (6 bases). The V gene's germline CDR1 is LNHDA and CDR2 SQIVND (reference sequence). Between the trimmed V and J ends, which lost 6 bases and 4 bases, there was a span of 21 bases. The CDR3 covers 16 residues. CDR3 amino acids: CASSTSGQRQGTEAFF. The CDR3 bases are TGTGCCAGTAGCACCTCTGGACAGCGCCAGGGCACTGAAGCTTTCTTT. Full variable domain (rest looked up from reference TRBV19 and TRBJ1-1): DGGITQSPKYLFRKEGQNVTLSCEQNLNHDAMYWYRQDPGQGLRLIYYSQIVNDFQKGDIAEGYSVSREKKESFPLTVTSAQKNPTAFYLCASSTSGQRQGTEAFFGQGTRLTVV.

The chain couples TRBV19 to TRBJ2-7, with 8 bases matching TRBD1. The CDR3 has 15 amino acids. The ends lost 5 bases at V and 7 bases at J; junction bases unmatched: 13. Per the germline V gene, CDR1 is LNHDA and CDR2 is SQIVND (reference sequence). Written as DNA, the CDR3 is TGTGCCAGTAGTTCTCGGACAGGGCCTGCACTTGAGCAGTACTTC. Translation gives CASSSRTGPALEQYF.

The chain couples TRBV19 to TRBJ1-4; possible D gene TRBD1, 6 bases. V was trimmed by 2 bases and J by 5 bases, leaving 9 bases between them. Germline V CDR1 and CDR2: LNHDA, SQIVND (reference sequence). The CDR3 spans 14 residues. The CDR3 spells CASSIWGQNEKLFF. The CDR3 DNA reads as TGTGCCAGTAGTATATGGGGACAAAATGAAAAACTGTTTTTT. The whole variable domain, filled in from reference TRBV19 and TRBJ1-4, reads DGGITQSPKYLFRKEGQNVTLSCEQNLNHDAMYWYRQDPGQGLRLIYYSQIVNDFQKGDIAEGYSVSREKKESFPLTVTSAQKNPTAFYLCASSIWGQNEKLFFGSGTQLSVL.

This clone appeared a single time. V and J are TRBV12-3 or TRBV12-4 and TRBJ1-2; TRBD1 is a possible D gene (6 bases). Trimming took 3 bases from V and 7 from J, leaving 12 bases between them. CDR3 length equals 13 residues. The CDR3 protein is CASSFLGAGGYTF. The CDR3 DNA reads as TGTGCCAGCAGTTTCTTGGGGGCAGGTGGCTACACCTTC.

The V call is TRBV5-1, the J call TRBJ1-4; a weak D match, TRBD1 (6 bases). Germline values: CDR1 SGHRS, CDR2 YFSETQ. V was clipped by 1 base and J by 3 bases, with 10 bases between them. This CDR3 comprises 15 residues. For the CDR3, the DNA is TGCGCCAGCAGCTTGCAGCCAGGGGCTAATGAAAAACTGTTTTTT. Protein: CASSLQPGANEKLFF. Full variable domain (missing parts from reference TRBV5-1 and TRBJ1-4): KAGVTQTPRYLIKTRGQQVTLSCSPISGHRSVSWYQQTPGQGLQFLFEYFSETQRNKGNFPGRFSGRQFSNSRSEMNVSTLELGDSALYLCASSLQPGANEKLFFGSGTQLSVL.

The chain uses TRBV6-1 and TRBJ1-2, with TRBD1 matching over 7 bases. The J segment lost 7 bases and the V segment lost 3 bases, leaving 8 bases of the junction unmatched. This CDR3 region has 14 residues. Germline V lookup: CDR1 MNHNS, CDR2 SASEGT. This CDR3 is CASSDSAGGIGYTF. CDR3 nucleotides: TGTGCCAGCAGTGATTCGGCAGGGGGAATTGGCTACACCTTC.

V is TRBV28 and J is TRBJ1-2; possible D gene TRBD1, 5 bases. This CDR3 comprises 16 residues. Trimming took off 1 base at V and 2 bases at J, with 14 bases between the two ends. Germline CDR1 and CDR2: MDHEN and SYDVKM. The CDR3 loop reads CASSLSVVAGNYGYTF. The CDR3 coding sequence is TGTGCCAGCAGTTTATCGGTAGTGGCAGGGAACTATGGCTACACCTTC.

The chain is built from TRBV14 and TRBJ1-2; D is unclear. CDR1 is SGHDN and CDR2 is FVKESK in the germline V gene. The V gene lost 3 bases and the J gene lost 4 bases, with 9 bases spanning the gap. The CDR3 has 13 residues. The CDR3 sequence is CASSHDTLYGYTF. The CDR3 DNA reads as TGTGCCAGCAGCCACGACACCCTCTATGGCTACACCTTC.

CDR3 sequence reads: CASSPRGTGRGGYTF. The CDR3 DNA sequence: TGTGCCAGCAGTCCCCGTGGGACAGGGAGGGGTGGCTACACCTTC. The chain is built from TRBV28 and TRBJ1-2, with 9 bases aligning to TRBD1. The CDR3 sequence is 15 residues long. V gave up 5 bases and J gave up 7 bases; unmatched junction bases: 11. Germline V gives CDR1 MDHEN, CDR2 SYDVKM.